The T cell receptor beta chain under discussion was sequenced for a study of identical twins (dated by TCRdb to the mid-2010s). Study-level background: To test whether fetal clonotypes persist, this study deep-sequenced TCR alpha and beta repertoires from monozygotic twins, from unrelated adults of various ages, and from cord blood. To rule out contamination, replicate twin experiments were performed at different times with different library preparation protocols. Study-wide conclusions, independent of this receptor: In beta out-of-frame sequences, excess twin sharing was weaker, because having fewer shared sequences lowered the signal-to-noise ratio. Abundant cord blood beta clonotypes carried fewer insertions; young adult naive repertoires showed a weaker similar trend, while memory repertoires showed none. Zero-insertion analyses could be partly confounded by invariant T cells such as MAIT and iNKT, although diverse VJ usage argued against such confounding for most clonotypes. Conclusions relied on cross-sectional statistical analysis, since the same donors could not be followed over many years. Compared with coincidental sharing between unrelated individuals, out-of-frame TCR alpha sequences shared between twins had an excess of sequences with low generation probability. Recombination models systematically underestimated out-of-frame TCR alpha sharing in monozygotic twins but agreed with sharing between unrelated individuals.

Via the germline V gene, CDR1 is SGHDT and CDR2 YYEEEE. The CDR3 runs 12 residues from the cysteine to the phenylalanine. Left in the record is the CDR3 DNA by itself, 36 bases read in frame from the first base. Trimming at the junction amounts to 4 bases on V and 4 bases on J, and the germline ends lie 9 bases apart. Libraries were made using 5' RACE. TCRdb names Illumina HiSeq 2000 as the instrument used. A universal primer binding site was added through template switching, and the final cDNA carried a unique molecular identifier so that TCR cDNA molecules could be counted accurately. Specific primers in the conserved constant-segment region were used to synthesize first-strand cDNA for the TCR alpha and beta chains. To control for contamination, every cDNA library carried two barcodes: a SMART-Mk sample barcode plus Illumina barcodes. TruSeq adapter sequences along with Illumina sample barcodes were introduced in two successive PCR steps. The Illumina HiSeq platform was used with custom primers to sequence TCR alpha and beta cDNA libraries. From the authors' description of their analysis: Unique molecular identifiers were extracted from raw reads with MiGEC, and CDR3 positions were determined with MiXCR. Recombination models were inferred per individual with the repgenHMM and IGoR tools using an EM algorithm. The tcR package in R was used for shared clonotype analysis, with sharing normalized by the product of cloneset sizes. To study raw recombination without the effects of thymic and clonal selection, out-of-frame nonproductive sequences were analyzed. Through fastp at Q25 and MiXCR, TCRdb rebuilt clones from the public reads, retaining in-frame beta chains. Rows with one shared CDR3 protein collapse into an entry with the most common genes and DNA. The V and J calls reflect TCRdb's pipeline rather than the authors' work. The sample has 1.5 million to 2 million distinct CDR3 sequences on record, less than 40% of them singletons. The ten top clones hold about 0.25% of the sample.

On this clonotype itself: Its antigen is not yet known. No quality values exist for individual bases; no much larger clone is one base distant.

All donors were healthy Caucasians. The sequence came from a newborn girl in good health. The sequencing sample was made of cord blood. The chain employs TRBV5-6 and TRBJ2-7; the D gene is unclear. The DNA sequence reads TGTGCCAGCAGCCACACAAGGTACGAGCAGTACTTC. The resulting protein is CASSHTRYEQYF. Reference TRBV5-6 and TRBJ2-7 proteins supply the regions before and after the CDR3; the full variable domain is: DAGVTQSPTHLIKTRGQQVTLRCSPKSGHDTVSWYQQALGQGPQFIFQYYEEEERQRGNFPDRFSGHQFPNYSSELNVNALLLGDSALYLCASSHTRYEQYFGPGTRLTVT.